The 21 T cell receptor beta chains below come from one sample, sequenced in a study of T cell responses to AZD1222 COVID-19 vaccine. Profiled with immunoSEQ multiplex PCR; TCRdb holds only in-frame clones, not every one. The data contain some 93,000 clones, around nine tenths of them singletons. This specimen was peripheral blood, taken 28 days after the second AZD1222 dose. The receptor source for this set is an adult who received the AZD1222 COVID-19 vaccine.

This clone came up once. This sequence joins TRBV19 and TRBJ1-2; D remains ambiguous. Germline assignment: CDR1 LNHDA and CDR2 SQIVND (reference sequence). This CDR3 comprises 13 residues. The V end lost 2 bases, the J end lost 1 base, and 5 bases lay between the germline ends. As DNA, the CDR3 is TGTGCCAGTAGTATACAGAATAACTATGGCTACACCTTC. It encodes CASSIQNNYGYTF.

The rearrangement joins TRBV5-6 to TRBJ1-2; D not resolved. This CDR3 spans 16 amino acids. V was clipped by 0 bases and J by 3 bases, with 15 bases between them. The germline gives CDR1 SGHDT, CDR2 YYEEEE. CDR3 region: CASSLALQPRDYGYTF. The CDR3 bases are TGTGCCAGCAGCTTGGCCCTACAGCCAAGGGACTATGGCTACACCTTC.

This chain uses TRBV24-1 with TRBJ2-1; possibly TRBD2 for D (6 bases). V was clipped by 1 base and J by 6 bases, with 18 bases between them. The CDR3 spans 17 residues. The germline V gene has CDR1 KGHDR and CDR2 SFDVKD. The CDR3 DNA reads as TGTGCCACCAGTGATTTACCCGGGACTTCGACAATCAATGAGCAGTTCTTC. Amino acids: CATSDLPGTSTINEQFF.

The rearrangement joins TRBV3-1 (or the pseudogene TRBV3-2) to TRBJ2-1, with D hard to call. Looked up from germline, CDR1 is LGHDT and CDR2 is YNNKEL (reference sequence). The CDR3 consists of 14 residues. Trimming stripped 4 bases from V and 7 bases from J, with 14 bases between. The CDR3 loop is CASSPTRSGNEQFF. In nucleotides, the CDR3 is TGTGCCAGCAGCCCCACACGATCCGGGAATGAGCAGTTCTTC.

This chain uses TRBV5-6 with TRBJ2-1; 8 bases align to TRBD1. Germline V gives CDR1 SGHDT, CDR2 YYEEEE. V gave up 4 bases and J gave up 12 bases; unmatched junction bases: 3. The CDR3 runs 11 residues. The CDR3 coding sequence is TGTGCCAGCAGCCGCGACAGGGGGCAGTTCTTC. It encodes CASSRDRGQFF.

The CDR3 DNA reads TGTGCCAGCCGGACACCTGCTATGAACACTGAAGCTTTCTTT. It is translated as CASRTPAMNTEAFF. The chain uses TRBV28 and TRBJ1-1, with D possibly being TRBD1 (5 bases). The CDR3 spans 14 residues. Germline V gives CDR1 MDHEN, CDR2 SYDVKM. Trimming left V 8 bases short and J 0 bases short, with 13 bases between.

The rearrangement uses TRBV19 and TRBJ2-6; no clear D gene. Germline CDR1 reads LNHDA; CDR2 reads SQIVND (reference sequence). This CDR3 has 15 amino acids. Trimming removed 6 bases at V and 3 bases at J, with 12 bases between. The CDR3 DNA follows: TGTGCCAGTAGGCCCGACCTAGATGGGGCCAACGTCCTGACTTTC. It is translated as CASRPDLDGANVLTF.

The rearrangement links TRBV7-2 to TRBJ1-2; TRBD1 might be the D (5 bases). This CDR3 comprises 15 residues. The germline gives CDR1 SGHTA, CDR2 FQGNSA. Trimming removed 0 bases at V and 6 bases at J, with 14 bases between. In DNA, the CDR3 is TGTGCCAGCAGCTTAGCAAGTGGGGCAGGTGATGGCTACACCTTC. Protein: CASSLASGAGDGYTF.

This clone has only one observation. The V gene is TRBV12-3 or TRBV12-4, the J gene TRBJ1-6; D might be TRBD1 (5 bases). This CDR3 spans 13 amino acids. V was trimmed by 7 bases and J by 6 bases, leaving 10 bases between them. CDR3 residues: CASNSGGNSPLHF. The CDR3 DNA is TGTGCCAGCAATTCGGGGGGTAATTCACCCCTCCACTTT.

This chain connects TRBV5-1 to TRBJ2-2, with a weak D call TRBD2 (6 bases). The CDR3 has 15 amino acids. The V and J ends lost 4 bases and 9 bases respectively, with 19 bases between them. Germline V gene lookup returns CDR1 SGHRS and CDR2 YFSETQ. For the CDR3, the DNA is TGCGCCAGCAGCCCCATGGAAGCGGGCGACCGGGAGCTGTTTTTT. It yields the protein CASSPMEAGDRELFF. Full variable domain (rest looked up from reference TRBV5-1 and TRBJ2-2): KAGVTQTPRYLIKTRGQQVTLSCSPISGHRSVSWYQQTPGQGLQFLFEYFSETQRNKGNFPGRFSGRQFSNSRSEMNVSTLELGDSALYLCASSPMEAGDRELFFGEGSRLTVL.

The genes are TRBV7-2 and TRBJ2-7; D is possibly TRBD2 (5 bases). The V end was cut by 5 bases, the J end by 3 bases, with 11 bases between. Germline loops: CDR1 SGHTA, CDR2 FQGNSA. CDR3 length equals 13 residues. The CDR3 nucleotides are TGTGCCAGCAGCACTAGATTCGGCTACGAGCAGTACTTC. Protein sequence: CASSTRFGYEQYF. The full variable domain, rest sourced from reference TRBV7-2 and TRBJ2-7, is GAGVSQSPSNKVTEKGKDVELRCDPISGHTALYWYRQSLGQGLEFLIYFQGNSAPDKSGLPSDRFSAERTGGSVSTLTIQRTQQEDSAVYLCASSTRFGYEQYFGPGTRLTVT.

This chain uses TRBV5-5 with TRBJ2-1; 10 bases map to TRBD1. V lost 4 bases to trimming and J lost 5 bases; unmatched junction nucleotides: 9. Germline V lookup: CDR1 SGHKS, CDR2 YYEKEE (reference sequence). This CDR3 is 16 amino acids long. CDR3 nucleotide sequence: TGTGCCAGCAGCCGCGAGGGGGGACAGGGGAACAATGAGCAGTTCTTC. Its protein is CASSREGGQGNNEQFF.

The chain combines TRBV5-1 with TRBJ2-5; maybe TRBD2 (6 bases). With 0 bases removed from V and 4 bases from J, the gap between germline ends came to 10 bases. The CDR3 sequence is 14 residues long. The germline V gene encodes CDR1 SGHRS and CDR2 YFSETQ. CDR3 amino acids: CASSLEQGGETQYF. The CDR3 DNA sequence: TGCGCCAGCAGCTTGGAGCAGGGAGGAGAGACCCAGTACTTC.

CDR3 bases: TGTGCCAGCAGCTTGGAGGCCGGGGAGCTGTTTTTT. Protein: CASSLEAGELFF. The chain carries TRBV5-4 and TRBJ2-2; D is unclear. The germline V and J ends were trimmed by 0 bases and 6 bases, with 3 bases remaining between them. The CDR3 is 12 residues long. The germline V gene has CDR1 SGHNT and CDR2 YYREEE (reference sequence).

The genes are TRBV5-1 and TRBJ1-4, with D unclear. The CDR3 is 15 amino acids. Trimming shortened V by 3 bases and J by 4 bases, and 13 bases separated the two germline ends. Germline assignment: CDR1 SGHRS and CDR2 YFSETQ. The chain's CDR3 is CASSSNSPDNEKLFF. The DNA of the CDR3 is TGCGCCAGCAGCTCCAACAGTCCCGATAATGAAAAACTGTTTTTT.

The genes are TRBV28 and TRBJ1-2, with D uncertain. Germline V CDR1 and CDR2: MDHEN, SYDVKM. There are 12 residues in the CDR3. V was clipped by 4 bases and J by 6 bases, with 9 bases between them. CDR3 protein: CASSSSPDGYTF. CDR3 in DNA: TGTGCCAGCAGTTCAAGTCCTGATGGCTACACCTTC.

This chain uses TRBV5-6 with TRBJ2-4; TRBD1 might be the D (6 bases). The CDR3 runs to 15 residues. Deletions cut 0 bases from V and 6 bases from J, with 13 bases between. The germline gives CDR1 SGHDT, CDR2 YYEEEE. In nucleotides, the CDR3 is TGTGCCAGCAGCTTGGGGGGACACCTTCTAAACATTCAGTACTTC. It translates to CASSLGGHLLNIQYF. Variable domain in full (rest from reference TRBV5-6 and TRBJ2-4): DAGVTQSPTHLIKTRGQQVTLRCSPKSGHDTVSWYQQALGQGPQFIFQYYEEEERQRGNFPDRFSGHQFPNYSSELNVNALLLGDSALYLCASSLGGHLLNIQYFGAGTRLSVL.

J is TRBJ1-3 and V is TRBV9, with a tentative D call TRBD1 (6 bases). The CDR3 length is 15 residues. Trimming left V 0 bases short and J 2 bases short, with 9 bases between. Germline V gives CDR1 SGDLS, CDR2 YYNGEE. CDR3 in DNA: TGTGCCAGCAGCGTAGATGGACAGCCTGGAAACACCATATATTTT. It yields the protein CASSVDGQPGNTIYF. Using reference TRBV9 and TRBJ1-3 for the parts outside the CDR3, the full variable domain is DSGVTQTPKHLITATGQRVTLRCSPRSGDLSVYWYQQSLDQGLQFLIQYYNGEERAKGNILERFSAQQFPDLHSELNLSSLELGDSALYFCASSVDGQPGNTIYFGEGSWLTVV.

V usage is TRBV2 and J usage is TRBJ2-7; 7 nucleotides match TRBD2. This CDR3 has 15 residues. Germline CDR1 and CDR2: SNHLY and FYNNEI. V dropped 2 bases and J dropped 1; count of bases not matched to a gene: 5. DNA of the CDR3: TGTGCCAGCAGTGAAATTAGCGGGCGATCCTACGAGCAGTACTTC. It yields the protein CASSEISGRSYEQYF.

The genes are TRBV24-1 and TRBJ2-3; possible D gene TRBD1, 6 bases. CDR3 length: 16 residues. From germline, CDR1 is KGHDR and CDR2 SFDVKD. V was clipped by 3 bases and J by 1 base, with 13 bases between them. The CDR3 is CATSDPQGEGTDTQYF. The CDR3 DNA follows: TGTGCCACCAGTGATCCACAGGGAGAGGGCACAGATACGCAGTATTTT.

This clone has a single count. Different DNA sequences within this sample yield the same CDR3. The J gene is TRBJ2-7, the V gene TRBV28, with D possibly TRBD2 on 7 matching bases. This CDR3 region has 14 residues. Looked up from germline, CDR1 is MDHEN and CDR2 is SYDVKM. The germline V and J ends were trimmed by 11 bases and 0 bases, with 17 bases remaining between them. The CDR3 DNA reads TGTGCCCACCGGGGAGGGGGGGTCTCCTACGAGCAGTACTTC. Its translation is CAHRGGGVSYEQYF.